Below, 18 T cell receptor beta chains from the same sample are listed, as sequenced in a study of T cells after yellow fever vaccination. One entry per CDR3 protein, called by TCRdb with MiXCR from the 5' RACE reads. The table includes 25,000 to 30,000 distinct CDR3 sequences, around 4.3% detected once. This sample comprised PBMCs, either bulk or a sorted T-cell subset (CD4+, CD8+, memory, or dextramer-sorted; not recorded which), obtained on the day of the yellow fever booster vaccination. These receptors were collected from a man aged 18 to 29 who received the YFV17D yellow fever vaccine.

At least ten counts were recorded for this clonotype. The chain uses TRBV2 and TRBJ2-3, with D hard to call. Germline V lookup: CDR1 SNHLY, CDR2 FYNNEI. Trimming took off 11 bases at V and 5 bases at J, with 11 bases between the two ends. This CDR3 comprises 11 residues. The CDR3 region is CARQNGDTQYF. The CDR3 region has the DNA TGTGCCCGCCAGAATGGAGATACGCAGTATTTT.

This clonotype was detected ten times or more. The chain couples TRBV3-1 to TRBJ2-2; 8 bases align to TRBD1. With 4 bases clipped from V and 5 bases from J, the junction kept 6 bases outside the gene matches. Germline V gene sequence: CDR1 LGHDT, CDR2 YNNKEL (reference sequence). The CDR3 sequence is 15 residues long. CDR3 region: CASSPRGPGTGELFF. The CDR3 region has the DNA TGTGCCAGCAGCCCCAGGGGGCCAGGGACCGGGGAGCTGTTTTTT.

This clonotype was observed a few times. CDR3 amino acids: CASSPSAYGQFF. CDR3 DNA: TGTGCCAGCAGCCCTTCCGCGTATGGGCAGTTCTTC. This chain connects TRBV6-2 or TRBV6-3 to TRBJ2-1; D unclear. The CDR3 has 12 residues. From germline, CDR1 is MNHEY and CDR2 SVGEGT. Trimming pared 6 bases from V and 12 bases from J, leaving 15 bases between.

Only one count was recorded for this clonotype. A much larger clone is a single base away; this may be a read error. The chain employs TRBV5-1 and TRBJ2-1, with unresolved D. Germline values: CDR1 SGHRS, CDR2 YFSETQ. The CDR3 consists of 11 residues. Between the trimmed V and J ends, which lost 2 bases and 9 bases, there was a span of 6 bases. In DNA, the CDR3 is TGCGCCAGCAGCTTAGCCATTGAGCAGTTCTTC. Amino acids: CASSLAIEQFF.

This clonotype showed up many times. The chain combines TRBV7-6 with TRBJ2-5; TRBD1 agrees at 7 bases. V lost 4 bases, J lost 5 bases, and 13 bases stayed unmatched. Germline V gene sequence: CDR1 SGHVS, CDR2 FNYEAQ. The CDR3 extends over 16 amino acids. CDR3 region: CASSSGLTGSRETQYF. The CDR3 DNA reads TGTGCCAGCAGCTCAGGGTTGACAGGGAGTAGGGAGACCCAGTACTTC. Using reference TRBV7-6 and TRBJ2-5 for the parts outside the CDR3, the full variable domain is GAGVSQSPRYKVTKRGQDVALRCDPISGHVSLYWYRQALGQGPEFLTYFNYEAQQDKSGLPNDRFSAERPEGSISTLTIQRTEQRDSAMYRCASSSGLTGSRETQYFGPGTRLLVL.

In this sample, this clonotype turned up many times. The CDR3 nucleotides read TGCAGTGCTAGAATCGGCGGAAACACCATATATTTT. This codes for CSARIGGNTIYF. The rearrangement joins TRBV20-1 to TRBJ1-3; D is unclear. CDR3 size: 12 residues. Germline CDR1 reads DFQATT; CDR2 reads SNEGSKA (reference sequence). The ends were cut back, 2 bases at V and 4 bases at J, with 6 bases in the middle.

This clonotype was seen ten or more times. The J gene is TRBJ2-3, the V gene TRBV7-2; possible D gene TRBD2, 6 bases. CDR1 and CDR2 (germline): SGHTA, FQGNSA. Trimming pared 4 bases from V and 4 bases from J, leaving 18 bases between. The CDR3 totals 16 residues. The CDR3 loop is CASSSQGSGEPDTQYF. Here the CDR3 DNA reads TGTGCCAGCAGCTCCCAAGGATCGGGGGAGCCAGATACGCAGTATTTT. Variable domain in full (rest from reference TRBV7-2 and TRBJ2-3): GAGVSQSPSNKVTEKGKDVELRCDPISGHTALYWYRQSLGQGLEFLIYFQGNSAPDKSGLPSDRFSAERTGGSVSTLTIQRTQQEDSAVYLCASSSQGSGEPDTQYFGPGTRLTVL.

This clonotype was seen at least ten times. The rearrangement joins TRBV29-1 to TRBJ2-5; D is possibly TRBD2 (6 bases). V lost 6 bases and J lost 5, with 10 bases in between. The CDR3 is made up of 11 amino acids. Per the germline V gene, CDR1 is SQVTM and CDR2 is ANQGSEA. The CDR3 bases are TGCAGCGTCGGGGGTTTGGAGACCCAGTACTTC. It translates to CSVGGLETQYF.

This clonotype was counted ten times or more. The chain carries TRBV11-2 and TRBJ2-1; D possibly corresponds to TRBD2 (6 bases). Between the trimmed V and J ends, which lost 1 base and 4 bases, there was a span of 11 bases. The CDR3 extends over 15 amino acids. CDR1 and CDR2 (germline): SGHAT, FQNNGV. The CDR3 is CASSLGAGRYNEQFF. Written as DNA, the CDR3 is TGTGCCAGCAGCTTAGGGGCGGGGAGATACAATGAGCAGTTCTTC.

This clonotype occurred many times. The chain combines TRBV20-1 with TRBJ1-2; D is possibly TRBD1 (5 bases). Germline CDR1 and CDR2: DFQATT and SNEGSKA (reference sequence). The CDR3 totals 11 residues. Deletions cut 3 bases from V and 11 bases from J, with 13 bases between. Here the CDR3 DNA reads TGCAGTGCTAGTTCTGGGGGTCGGTACACCTTC. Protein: CSASSGGRYTF.

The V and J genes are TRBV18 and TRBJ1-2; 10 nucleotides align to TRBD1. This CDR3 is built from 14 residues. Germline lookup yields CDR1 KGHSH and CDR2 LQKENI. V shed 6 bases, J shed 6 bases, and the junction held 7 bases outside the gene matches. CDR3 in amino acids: CASSTGQGSNGYTF. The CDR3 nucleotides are TGTGCCAGCTCGACGGGACAGGGGTCAAATGGCTACACCTTC.

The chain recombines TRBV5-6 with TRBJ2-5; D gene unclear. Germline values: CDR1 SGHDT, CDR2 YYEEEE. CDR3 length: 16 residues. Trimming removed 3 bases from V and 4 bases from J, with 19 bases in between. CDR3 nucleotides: TGTGCCAGCAGCTCCGGCTGGGTTAACGGTGCAGAGACCCAGTACTTC. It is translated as CASSSGWVNGAETQYF.

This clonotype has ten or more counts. CDR3 amino acids: CASGSSGGPLGDTQYF. The CDR3 DNA follows: TGTGCCAGCGGTTCTAGCGGGGGGCCTCTTGGAGATACGCAGTATTTT. The J gene is TRBJ2-3, the V gene TRBV4-2; 11 positions agree with TRBD2. V shed 8 bases and J 5 bases; nucleotides not matched to a gene: 12. Per the germline V gene, CDR1 is LGHNA and CDR2 is YNFKEQ. This CDR3 has 16 residues.

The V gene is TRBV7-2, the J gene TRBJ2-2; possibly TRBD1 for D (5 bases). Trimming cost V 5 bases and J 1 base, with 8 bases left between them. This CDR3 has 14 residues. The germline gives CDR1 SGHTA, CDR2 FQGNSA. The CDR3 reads CASSRTGNTGELFF. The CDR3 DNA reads TGTGCCAGCAGCCGTACAGGGAACACCGGGGAGCTGTTTTTT.

The CDR3 coding sequence is TGTGCCAGCAGCTTAGCCAACACAGTTCTGGTGGGGACCGGGGAGCTGTTTTTT. It translates to CASSLANTVLVGTGELFF. The chain combines TRBV7-9 with TRBJ2-2; D is unclear. This CDR3 contains 18 residues. The ends were cut back, 0 bases at V and 5 bases at J, with 19 bases in the middle. Germline V gene lookup returns CDR1 SEHNR and CDR2 FQNEAQ (reference sequence).

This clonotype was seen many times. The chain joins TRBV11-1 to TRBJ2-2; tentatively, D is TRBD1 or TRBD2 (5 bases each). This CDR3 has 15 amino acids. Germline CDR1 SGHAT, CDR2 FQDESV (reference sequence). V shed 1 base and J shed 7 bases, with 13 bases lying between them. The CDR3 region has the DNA TGTGCCAGCAGCTTAGGGGACCGTTGGCACGGGGAGCTGTTTTTT. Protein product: CASSLGDRWHGELFF.

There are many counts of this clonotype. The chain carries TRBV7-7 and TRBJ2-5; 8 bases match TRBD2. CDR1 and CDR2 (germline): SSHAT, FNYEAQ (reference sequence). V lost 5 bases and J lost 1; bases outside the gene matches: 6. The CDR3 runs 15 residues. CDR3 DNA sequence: TGTGCCAGCAGCCCGGGGAGCGGGGGCCAAGAGACCCAGTACTTC. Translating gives CASSPGSGGQETQYF.

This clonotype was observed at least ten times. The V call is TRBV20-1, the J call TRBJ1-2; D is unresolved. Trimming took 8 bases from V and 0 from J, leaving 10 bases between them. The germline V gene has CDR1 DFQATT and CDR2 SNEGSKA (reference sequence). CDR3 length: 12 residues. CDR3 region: CSCNVANYGYTF. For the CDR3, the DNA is TGCAGTTGCAATGTGGCTAACTATGGCTACACCTTC.